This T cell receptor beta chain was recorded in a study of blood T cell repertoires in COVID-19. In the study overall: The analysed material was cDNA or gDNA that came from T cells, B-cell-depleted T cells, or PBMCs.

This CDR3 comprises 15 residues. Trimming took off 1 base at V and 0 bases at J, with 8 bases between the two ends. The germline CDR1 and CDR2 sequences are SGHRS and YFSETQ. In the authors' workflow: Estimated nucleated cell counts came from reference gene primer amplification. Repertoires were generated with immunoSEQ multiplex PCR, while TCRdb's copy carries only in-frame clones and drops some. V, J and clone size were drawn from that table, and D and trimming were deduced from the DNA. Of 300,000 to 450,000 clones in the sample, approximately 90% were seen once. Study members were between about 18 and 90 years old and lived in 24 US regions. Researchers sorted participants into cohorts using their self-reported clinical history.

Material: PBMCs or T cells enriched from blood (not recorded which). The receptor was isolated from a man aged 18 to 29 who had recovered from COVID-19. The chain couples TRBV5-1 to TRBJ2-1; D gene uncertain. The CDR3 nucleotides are TGCGCCAGCAGCTTGAGCCAATTCTCCTACAATGAGCAGTTCTTC. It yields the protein CASSLSQFSYNEQFF. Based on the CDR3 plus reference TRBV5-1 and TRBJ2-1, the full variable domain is KAGVTQTPRYLIKTRGQQVTLSCSPISGHRSVSWYQQTPGQGLQFLFEYFSETQRNKGNFPGRFSGRQFSNSRSEMNVSTLELGDSALYLCASSLSQFSYNEQFFGPGTRLTVL.